The present T cell receptor (beta chain) was sequenced within a study of blood T cell repertoires in COVID-19. Study in general: PBMCs, B-cell-depleted T cells, or T cells were the source of the cDNA or gDNA that made up the material.

This CDR3 spans 12 amino acids. Looked up from germline, CDR1 is MNHEY and CDR2 is SMNVEV (reference sequence). V was clipped by 3 bases and J by 6 bases; unmatched bases: 2. Assay: immunoSEQ multiplex PCR; the TCRdb copy retains only in-frame clones and omits some. Of more than 200,000 clones in the sample, approximately 82% were seen once. The receptor's source is a woman aged 40 to 50 who had recovered from COVID-19. The chain couples TRBV27 to TRBJ2-7; 7 bases are a match to TRBD2. The sequencing sample was made of peripheral blood. The CDR3 nucleotides are TGTGCCAGCAGTTTTGGGGAGGGCGAGCAGTACTTC. It specifies CASSFGEGEQYF.